The 12 T cell receptor beta chains below were found in one sample sequenced in a study of cytomegalovirus exposure and HLA in healthy donors. A multiplex PCR was run with 60 Vbeta primers and 13 Jbeta primers. Assay: immunoSEQ multiplex PCR; the TCRdb copy retains only in-frame clones and omits some. The sample has 190,000 or so clones; 83% are singletons. The sequencing input was PBMCs. The receptors stem from a man aged 45 to 65 in good health and CMV-seronegative.

The chain uses TRBV5-1 and TRBJ2-1, with D maybe TRBD1 (6 bases). Deletions cut 1 base from V and 9 bases from J, with 14 bases between. This CDR3 region has 14 residues. Looked up from germline, CDR1 is SGHRS and CDR2 is YFSETQ. The CDR3 loop is CASSLRAGASEQFF. CDR3 DNA: TGCGCCAGCAGCTTGAGGGCAGGGGCTAGTGAGCAGTTCTTC.

V is TRBV5-1 and J is TRBJ1-4; D possibly corresponds to TRBD1 (5 bases). The length of the CDR3 is 15 residues. Trimming stripped 0 bases from V and 7 bases from J, with 13 bases between. CDR1 is SGHRS, CDR2 YFSETQ, per germline. In DNA, the CDR3 is TGCGCCAGCAGCTTGGATGGGGGGTTCATTGAAAAACTGTTTTTT. Translated: CASSLDGGFIEKLFF. The variable domain in full, with the rest retrieved from reference TRBV5-1 and TRBJ1-4, is KAGVTQTPRYLIKTRGQQVTLSCSPISGHRSVSWYQQTPGQGLQFLFEYFSETQRNKGNFPGRFSGRQFSNSRSEMNVSTLELGDSALYLCASSLDGGFIEKLFFGSGTQLSVL.

The chain uses TRBV6-1 and TRBJ2-1; TRBD2 matches 7 bases. The length of the CDR3 is 13 residues. Trimming at V came to 11 bases and at J to 3 bases, leaving 7 bases not matched to a gene. Germline-derived CDR1 and CDR2 are MNHNS and SASEGT. The CDR3 nucleotides are TGTGCCGGGGCTGGCGGGAGCTACAATGAGCAGTTCTTC. Translated, it gives CAGAGGSYNEQFF.

This chain connects TRBV7-3 to TRBJ2-1; 7 positions agree with TRBD2. CDR1 is SGHTA, CDR2 FQGTGA, per germline. This CDR3 has 14 residues. After removal of 5 bases from V and 0 bases from J, the junction contained 1 base not matched to a gene. DNA for the CDR3: TGTGCCAGCAGCCGGGACTACTCCTACAATGAGCAGTTCTTC. Translating gives CASSRDYSYNEQFF.

Concerning this clone itself: The same CDR3 also results from other DNA sequences found in this sample. The rearrangement joins TRBV4-3 to TRBJ1-2, with D perhaps TRBD1 (6 bases). Trimming left V 1 base short and J 4 bases short, with 13 bases between. Looked up from germline, CDR1 is LGHNA and CDR2 is YSLEER. The CDR3 runs to 15 residues. The CDR3 nucleotides read TGCGCCAGCAGCCAAGGAGTTGTGGGGGCCTATGGCTACACCTTC. This gives the protein CASSQGVVGAYGYTF.

V is TRBV4-1 and J is TRBJ2-7, with 12 bases that match TRBD2. This CDR3 comprises 16 residues. The junction had 9 bases not matched to a gene; V was cut back by 6 bases and J by 3 bases. In germline, CDR1 is MGHRA, CDR2 YSYEKL. CDR3 DNA: TGCGCCAGCAGAATACACCCACTAGCGGGGGGCTACGAGCAGTACTTC. Its protein is CASRIHPLAGGYEQYF.

The chain joins TRBV4-3 to TRBJ1-5, with D possibly TRBD1 on 5 matching bases. Germline loops: CDR1 LGHNA, CDR2 YSLEER. The CDR3 sequence is 15 residues long. V was cut by 1 base and J by 7 bases, with 14 bases left in between. In nucleotides, the CDR3 is TGCGCCAGCAGCCAAGGGGTAGGGGTCGAGCAGCCCCAGCATTTT. Amino acid sequence: CASSQGVGVEQPQHF.

This chain connects TRBV6-1 to TRBJ1-5, with a weak D call TRBD1 (5 bases). Deletions cut 8 bases from V and 7 bases from J, with 12 bases between. Per the germline V gene, CDR1 is MNHNS and CDR2 is SASEGT. The CDR3 has 12 amino acids. For the CDR3, the DNA is TGTGCCAGCCGCGACAAGGGGCAGCCCCAGCATTTT. The encoded protein is CASRDKGQPQHF.

The rearrangement joins TRBV28 to TRBJ1-3, with D uncertain. This CDR3 has 15 residues. Germline lookup yields CDR1 MDHEN and CDR2 SYDVKM. Trimming took off 2 bases at V and 4 bases at J, with 12 bases between the two ends. CDR3 bases: TGTGCCAGCAGTTTACCCATGGACTCCGGAAACACCATATATTTT. It specifies CASSLPMDSGNTIYF.

This clone occurred a few times. The rearrangement joins TRBV10-3 to TRBJ2-7; 8 bases line up with TRBD1. The V segment lost 3 bases and the J segment 7 bases; nucleotides outside the gene matches: 5. This CDR3 spans 13 amino acids. Germline V gives CDR1 ENHRY, CDR2 SYGVKD. The CDR3 DNA sequence: TGTGCCATCAGTGAAGGACAGGGACGGGAGCAGTACTTC. It codes for CAISEGQGREQYF.

The CDR3 sequence is CSVRRGYEQYF. CDR3 coding DNA: TGCAGTGTCCGAAGGGGGTACGAGCAGTACTTC. The chain recombines TRBV20-1 with TRBJ2-7; D possibly corresponds to TRBD1 (6 bases). The V and J ends lost 7 bases and 4 bases respectively, with 11 bases between them. The germline gives CDR1 DFQATT, CDR2 SNEGSKA (reference sequence). The length of the CDR3 is 11 residues.

This rearrangement joins TRBV19 to TRBJ2-7; no clear D. From germline, CDR1 is LNHDA and CDR2 SQIVND (reference sequence). V gave up 3 bases and J gave up 3 bases, with 12 bases separating them. The CDR3 spans 14 residues. DNA of the CDR3: TGTGCCAGTAGTATTGGGCAGTACAACTACGAGCAGTACTTC. Translation gives CASSIGQYNYEQYF.